The rows below give T cell receptor beta chains drawn from one sample of a study of PD-1 blockade in classical Hodgkin lymphoma. The repertoire was sequenced with immunoSEQ multiplex PCR; TCRdb's copy has only in-frame clones and lacks some. The sample carries about 6,000 clones, over 75% recorded once. Sequenced material: CD8+ T cells from blood, taken at baseline. These receptors all come from a human donor with classical Hodgkin lymphoma. The CDR3 runs from the conserved cysteine through the conserved F or W. D genes are given only for firm matches. Clone size is shown for a subset of rows, as once, few, many or a class of expanded clone.

-,TRBJ2-7,TRBD1,TRBV11-2,CASRLRPGQGKAEDEQYF,TGTGCCAGCAGATTAAGGCCCGGACAGGGAAAGGCCGAAGACGAGCAGTACTTC
-,TRBJ2-1,-,TRBV2,CASSEGTAQRQFF,TGTGCCAGCAGTGAAGGGACAGCTCAGCGGCAGTTCTTC
-,TRBJ2-7,-,TRBV19,CASSISGYSYEQYF,TGTGCCAGTAGTATATCGGGATACTCCTACGAGCAGTACTTC
-,TRBJ2-3,TRBD2,TRBV19,CASSILAGGLGRRPDTQYF,TGTGCCAGTAGTATATTAGCGGGGGGCCTAGGGCGACGACCAGATACGCAGTATTTT
-,TRBJ1-1,-,TRBV7-8,CASSLEGGSWTEAFF,TGTGCCAGCAGCTTAGAAGGTGGCAGTTGGACTGAAGCTTTCTTT
-,TRBJ1-1,TRBD1,TRBV10-1,CASRDGRGLITEAFF,TGCGCCAGCAGGGATGGTAGGGGGCTTATCACTGAAGCTTTCTTT
-,TRBJ1-3,-,TRBV4-3,CASSPRGGGSNAIYF,TGCGCCAGCAGCCCTCGAGGTGGCGGATCCAACGCCATATATTTT
-,TRBJ1-2,-,TRBV15,CATSRDRVGGPDGYTF,TGTGCCACCAGCAGAGATAGGGTGGGGGGACCCGATGGCTACACCTTC
-,TRBJ2-3,-,TRBV30,CAWTPGDTQYF,TGTGCCTGGACCCCCGGAGATACGCAGTATTTT
-,TRBJ1-3,-,TRBV7-2,CASSLGLNSGNTIYF,TGTGCCAGCAGCTTAGGGCTGAACTCTGGAAACACCATATATTTT
-,TRBJ1-2,-,TRBV13,CASSGGTGRNYGYTF,TGTGCCAGCAGTGGCGGGACGGGTCGAAACTATGGCTACACCTTC
large,TRBJ2-7,-,TRBV6-1,CASSEERWVAYEQYF,TGTGCCAGCAGTGAAGAGAGGTGGGTCGCCTACGAGCAGTACTTC
few,TRBJ2-7,TRBD2,TRBV5-1,CASSFSGGSYEQYF,TGCGCCAGCAGCTTTAGCGGGGGGTCTTACGAGCAGTACTTC
-,TRBJ2-2,TRBD2,TRBV9,CASSPRLAAGELFF,TGTGCCAGCAGCCCCAGACTAGCGGCCGGGGAGCTGTTTTTT
once,TRBJ1-2,-,TRBV7-3,CASSLNGGIDGYTF,TGTGCCAGCAGCTTGAACGGGGGGATAGATGGCTACACCTTC
-,TRBJ2-7,-,TRBV7-9,CASTGDKAYEQYF,TGTGCCAGCACCGGGGACAAAGCCTACGAGCAGTACTTC
-,TRBJ1-5,TRBD1,TRBV6-1,CASSELRTRDREAPVGSQHF,TGTGCCAGCAGTGAACTACGAACTCGGGACAGGGAGGCGCCGGTAGGATCCCAGCATTTT
-,TRBJ1-1,-,TRBV19,CASSMAQGRNTEAFF,TGTGCCAGTAGTATGGCCCAGGGGAGGAACACTGAAGCTTTCTTT
few,TRBJ2-5,-,TRBV28,CASSLLGGSGPEETQYF,TGTGCCAGCAGTTTGCTGGGGGGAAGCGGGCCGGAAGAGACCCAGTACTTC
-,TRBJ2-7,-,TRBV7-6,CASSASPGTDYEQYF,TGTGCCAGCAGCGCGAGCCCAGGGACCGACTACGAGCAGTACTTC
-,TRBJ1-2,-,TRBV19,CASSVRFGTRDYGYTF,TGTGCCAGTAGTGTTCGGTTCGGTACTAGAGACTATGGCTACACCTTC
-,TRBJ2-7,TRBD1,TRBV7-9,CASSLGQGPTEQYF,TGTGCCAGCAGCTTGGGACAGGGGCCGACCGAGCAGTACTTC
few,TRBJ2-7,-,TRBV25-1,CASSESPGEQYF,TGTGCCAGCAGTGAATCCCCAGGCGAGCAGTACTTC
few,TRBJ1-2,TRBD1,TRBV9,CASSVRRDSENYGYTF,TGTGCCAGCAGCGTCCGCCGGGACAGCGAGAACTATGGCTACACCTTC
-,TRBJ2-5,-,TRBV7-3,CASSPLFRVGGETQYF,TGTGCCAGCAGCCCCCTCTTTCGGGTAGGCGGAGAGACCCAGTACTTC
once,TRBJ2-1,TRBD2,TRBV27,CASSTILAGGMDEQFF,TGTGCCAGCAGCACCATCCTAGCGGGGGGGATGGATGAGCAGTTCTTC
-,TRBJ2-1,-,TRBV14,CASSHWESGNEQFF,TGTGCCAGCAGCCATTGGGAGAGTGGCAATGAGCAGTTCTTC
once,TRBJ2-5,TRBD2,TRBV4-2,CASSGLLAGEEETQYF,TGTGCCAGCAGTGGATTACTAGCGGGGGAGGAAGAGACCCAGTACTTC
-,TRBJ2-7,-,TRBV30,CAWSPTSYEQYF,TGTGCCTGGAGTCCAACCTCCTACGAGCAGTACTTC
-,TRBJ2-1,-,TRBV19,CASSRTIYNEQFF,TGTGCCAGTAGTAGGACTATCTACAATGAGCAGTTCTTC
-,TRBJ2-3,-,TRBV7-2,CASSLGGGYTDTQYF,TGTGCCAGCAGCTTAGGAGGCGGGTATACAGATACGCAGTATTTT
-,TRBJ2-1,-,TRBV9,CASRGANYNEQFF,TGTGCCAGCAGGGGGGCGAACTACAATGAGCAGTTCTTC
-,TRBJ2-1,TRBD2,TRBV11-2,CASSSGLAGGEQFF,TGTGCCAGCAGCTCCGGACTAGCGGGGGGTGAGCAGTTCTTC